The clone carrying this T cell receptor beta chain occurred a few times. The antigen is not known. The data stem from a study of T-cell reconstitution after alpha-beta-depleted transplantation in children. Preparation of the TCRbeta library involved a method that used unique molecular identifiers. TCRdb recomputed calls from the PCR reads with MiXCR, one row per CDR3 protein. This sample has about 300,000 distinct CDR3 sequences, with less than 9.5% found just once. Overall study results and limits: One year post-transplant, T-cell counts and diversity were largely derived from T cells produced anew. As was reported, about two months after transplant, alpha-beta T cells came from several hundred expanded graft clones. Day-60 TCRbeta diversity that was high in some patients was derived from surviving recipient T cells and thymic progenitors.

CDR3 length: 15 residues. The germline gives CDR1 SGHAT, CDR2 FQNNGV. V shed 2 bases and J shed 5 bases, with 15 bases lying between them. The receptor was isolated from a female patient aged 2 to 10 who had a stem cell transplant for Fanconi anemia, so the T cells may come from the graft donor. The chain carries TRBV11-2 and TRBJ2-5; TRBD2 is a possible D gene (6 bases). The starting material was peripheral blood, obtained 360 days after TCRalphabeta/CD19-depleted stem cell transplant. Written as DNA, the CDR3 is TGTGCCAGCAGCTTATCCGGGGGAGAGGGGGAGACCCAGTACTTC. It encodes CASSLSGGEGETQYF.